This T cell receptor beta chain stems from a study of OX40 agonist ivuxolimab in advanced cancers. About the study: Recorded diagnoses for dose-escalation patients were hepatocellular carcinoma, melanoma, renal cell or head and neck cancer.

This CDR3 has 16 amino acids. The junction had 13 bases not matched to a gene; V was cut back by 6 bases and J by 5 bases. Germline-derived CDR1 and CDR2 are LNHDA and SQIVND (reference sequence). The method was immunoSEQ multiplex PCR; TCRdb's version includes in-frame clones alone and lacks a portion of them. The profile covers approximately 35,000 clones, with more than 60% appearing a single time and roughly 11% taken by the ten largest. The input for sequencing was CD4+ or CD8+ T cells sorted from blood, taken in a trial of the OX40 agonist ivuxolimab. The clonotype originates from an adult with an advanced solid tumor such as melanoma, head and neck, liver or kidney cancer. The chain joins TRBV19 to TRBJ2-3, with 8 bases matching TRBD2. This CDR3 is CASSPLAAGARDTQYF. CDR3 nucleotide sequence: TGTGCCAGTAGCCCCTTAGCAGCGGGGGCCAGAGATACGCAGTATTTT.